This is a list of T cell receptor beta chains from one sample in a study of OX40 agonist ivuxolimab in advanced cancers. Clones were sequenced by immunoSEQ multiplex PCR, and TCRdb holds only the in-frame ones, with some missing. The repertoire holds 75,000 to 80,000 clones, with roughly 84% as singletons. Sequencing was performed on CD4+ or CD8+ T cells sorted from blood, taken in a trial of the OX40 agonist ivuxolimab. The receptors shown here come from an adult with an advanced solid tumor such as melanoma, head and neck, liver or kidney cancer. Both conserved end residues are trimmed from each CDR3. Each record gives: J gene, V gene, D gene, CDR3 protein. D genes are given only for firm matches.

J: TRBJ2-2
V: TRBV9
D: -
CDR3: ASSVAPPGGTGELF

J: TRBJ2-5
V: TRBV18
D: TRBD2
CDR3: ASSLSGGETQY

J: TRBJ1-1
V: TRBV2
D: -
CDR3: ASSTWHTEAF

J: TRBJ2-1
V: TRBV6-5
D: TRBD1
CDR3: ASRMTGGGEQF

J: TRBJ1-1
V: TRBV6-6
D: -
CDR3: ASSPPVGTEAF

J: TRBJ2-7
V: TRBV29-1
D: TRBD2
CDR3: SVVGLAGSTYEQY

J: TRBJ2-1
V: TRBV19
D: TRBD2
CDR3: ASSMSLAGGKHEQF

J: TRBJ1-4
V: TRBV6-5
D: -
CDR3: ASSLRPTNEKLF

J: TRBJ2-7
V: TRBV13
D: TRBD2
CDR3: ASSFSTSASYEQY

J: TRBJ1-2
V: TRBV4-1
D: -
CDR3: ASSQDRGNYGYT

J: TRBJ2-1
V: TRBV7-9
D: TRBD1
CDR3: ASSYRQGVNYNEQF

J: TRBJ1-4
V: TRBV25-1
D: TRBD1
CDR3: ASSAPRGLGEKLF

J: TRBJ1-5
V: TRBV11-2
D: -
CDR3: ASSLGGSNQPQH

J: TRBJ1-2
V: TRBV19
D: -
CDR3: ASSPTLISYDYT

J: TRBJ2-1
V: TRBV6-4
D: TRBD1
CDR3: ASSRAGGYNEQF

J: TRBJ1-1
V: TRBV5-4
D: -
CDR3: ASSTPGSLNTEAF

J: TRBJ1-6
V: TRBV2
D: TRBD1
CDR3: ASGGQGVSSPLH

J: TRBJ2-7
V: TRBV7-9
D: TRBD1
CDR3: ASSLAGQVLSYEQY

J: TRBJ2-2
V: TRBV2
D: -
CDR3: ASSDSSRGLTVNTGELF

J: TRBJ1-6
V: TRBV4-2
D: -
CDR3: ASSHSSSYNSPLH

J: TRBJ2-2
V: TRBV7-2
D: -
CDR3: ASSLAQGSLGTGELF

J: TRBJ2-7
V: TRBV7-2
D: -
CDR3: ASIPDRGTYEQY

J: TRBJ1-2
V: TRBV15
D: -
CDR3: ATALNVNYGYT

J: TRBJ2-7
V: TRBV29-1
D: -
CDR3: SVGNLRTHEQY

J: TRBJ2-7
V: TRBV11-2
D: TRBD2
CDR3: ASSLASGAFYEQY

J: TRBJ1-2
V: TRBV10-3
D: TRBD1
CDR3: AISVGNRGSDGYT

J: TRBJ2-2
V: TRBV5-1
D: TRBD1
CDR3: ASTTGANTGELF